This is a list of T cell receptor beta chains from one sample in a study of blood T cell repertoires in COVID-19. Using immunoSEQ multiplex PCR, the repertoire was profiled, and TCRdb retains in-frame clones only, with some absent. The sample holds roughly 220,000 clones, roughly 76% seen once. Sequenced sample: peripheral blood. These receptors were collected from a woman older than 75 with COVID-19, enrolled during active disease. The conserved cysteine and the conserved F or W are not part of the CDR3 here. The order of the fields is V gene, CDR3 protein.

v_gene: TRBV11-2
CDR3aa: ASSSITGARTGELF

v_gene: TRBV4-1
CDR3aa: ASSQDQGLADLLAYEQY

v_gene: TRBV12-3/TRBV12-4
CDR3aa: ASRGRETQY

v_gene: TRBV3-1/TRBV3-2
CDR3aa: ASSQVTSEQY

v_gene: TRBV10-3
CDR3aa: AISESGGDQPQH

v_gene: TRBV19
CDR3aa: ASKEAADYGYT

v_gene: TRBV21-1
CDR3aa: ASSVYRDSRPGSPLH

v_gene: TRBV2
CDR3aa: AISGGASEQY

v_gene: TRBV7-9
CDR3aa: ASSLGQVYEKLF

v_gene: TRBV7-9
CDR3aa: ASSLGQGANEKLF

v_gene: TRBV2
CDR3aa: ASSATGFSNQPQH

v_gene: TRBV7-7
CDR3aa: ASSPHRGKGTGELF

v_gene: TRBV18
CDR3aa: ASSPAGGDGLAEAF

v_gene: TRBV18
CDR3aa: ASSPGRNYGYT

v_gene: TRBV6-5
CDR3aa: ASSGTGLGNTEAF

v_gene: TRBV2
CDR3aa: ASRQGLSNQPQH

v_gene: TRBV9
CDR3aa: ASSVPGLAGDEQF

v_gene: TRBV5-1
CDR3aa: ASSQGTVRTTNEKLF

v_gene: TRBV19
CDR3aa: ASSMGNRENTEAF

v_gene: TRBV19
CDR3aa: ASRGGQGMLNTEAF

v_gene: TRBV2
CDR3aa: ASSEDRVNSPLH

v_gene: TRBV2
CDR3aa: ASRVTAVRGYT

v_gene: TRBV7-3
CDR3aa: ASSLGPRDEAF

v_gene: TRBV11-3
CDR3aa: ASSSPRGGAYEQY

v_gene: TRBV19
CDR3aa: ASSKQGALPMNTEAF